These 5 T cell receptor beta chains were all obtained from the same sample, sequenced in a study of T cell clonality in common variable immunodeficiency. TCRdb's table, derived via immunoSEQ multiplex PCR, lists solely in-frame clones and lacks some. The sample presents roughly 42,000 clones, none singletons. Sequencing was done on a sample of peripheral blood mononuclear cells. All receptors come from a person aged 18-70 years in good health.

This clone has a count of ten or more. With the read ending 3 residues before the CDR3 end, the germline J gene is used to fill in that end. V and J are TRBV5-1 and TRBJ2-7; TRBD1 matches 10 bases. Looked up from germline, CDR1 is SGHRS and CDR2 is YFSETQ. CDR3 length equals 14 residues. V lost 5 bases, J lost 2 bases, and 4 bases stayed unmatched. The sequenced part of the CDR3 DNA is TGCGCCAGCAGAACCGGGACAGGGGCCTACGAG. This encodes CASRTGTGAYE. The CDR3 in full is CASRTGTGAYEQYF.

Worth noting for this clone: The sequenced fragment ends 3 residues before the CDR3 boundary, so the rest is inferred from the germline J gene. This rearrangement joins TRBV18 to TRBJ2-5; 9 positions match TRBD1. In germline, CDR1 is KGHSH, CDR2 LQKENI. J was trimmed by 5 bases and V by 1 base; bases with no gene match: 5. The CDR3 contains 15 residues. The CDR3: CASSPRGQGTETQYF. The DNA read from the CDR3 is TGTGCCAGCTCACCACGGGGACAGGGAACGGAGACC.

At least ten counts were recorded for this clone. From the germline J gene comes the end of the CDR3, since the read stops 3 residues before it. The chain uses TRBV5-1 and TRBJ1-6, with unresolved D. The CDR3 runs 13 residues. Germline CDR1 and CDR2: SGHRS and YFSETQ. V lost 0 bases, J lost 7 bases, and 5 bases lay in between. The CDR3 reads CASSLEQNSPLHF. CDR3 DNA (partial): TGCGCCAGCAGCTTGGAACAGAATTCACCC.

In this sample, this clone turned up many times. Sequencing ends 3 residues short of the CDR3 end; the germline J gene provides the rest. The rearrangement links TRBV20-1 to TRBJ1-2; TRBD1 matches at 9 bases. V was clipped by 6 bases and J by 5 bases; unmatched bases: 4. This CDR3 region has 12 residues. Germline V CDR1 and CDR2: DFQATT, SNEGSKA (reference sequence). The CDR3 protein is CSARDRAYGYTF. CDR3 bases read: TGCAGTGCCAGGGACAGGGCGTATGGC.

At least ten counts were recorded for this clone. The read stops 3 residues short of the end of the CDR3; the missing end is completed from the germline J gene. This chain uses TRBV19 with TRBJ1-5; possibly TRBD1 for D (6 bases). Per germline, CDR1 LNHDA and CDR2 SQIVND (reference sequence). Trimming took off 5 bases at V and 4 bases at J, with 15 bases between the two ends. CDR3 length equals 15 residues. Partial CDR3 DNA: TGTGCCAGTAGTTCCTCACAGGGTTTTAATCAGCCC. This encodes CASSSSQGFNQP. The full CDR3 protein reads CASSSSQGFNQPQHF.